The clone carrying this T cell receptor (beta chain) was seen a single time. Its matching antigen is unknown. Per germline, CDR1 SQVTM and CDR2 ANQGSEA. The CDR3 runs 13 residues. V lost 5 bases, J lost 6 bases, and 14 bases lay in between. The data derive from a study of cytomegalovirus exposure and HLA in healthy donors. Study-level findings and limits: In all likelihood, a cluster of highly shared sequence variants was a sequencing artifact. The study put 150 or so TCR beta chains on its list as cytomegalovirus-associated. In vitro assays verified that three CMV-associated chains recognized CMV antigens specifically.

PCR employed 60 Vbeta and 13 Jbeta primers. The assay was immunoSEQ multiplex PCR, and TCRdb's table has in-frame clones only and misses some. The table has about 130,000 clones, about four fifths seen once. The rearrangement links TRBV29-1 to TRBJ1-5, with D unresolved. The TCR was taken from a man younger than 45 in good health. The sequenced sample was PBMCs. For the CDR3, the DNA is TGCAGCGTTCGAGGGCAGAAAGGTCAGCCCCAGCATTTT. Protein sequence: CSVRGQKGQPQHF.